This TCR beta chain was identified during a study of CD8 T cells in Susac syndrome. Study outcomes and limitations: Individuals included in the TCR sequencing and HLA analysis were acknowledged by the study to be relatively few in number.

Details on this clonotype: What it recognizes is unknown.

The germline CDR1 and CDR2 sequences are SGHDT and YYEEEE. The CDR3 spans 16 residues. The trim removed 0 bases at V and 3 bases at J, leaving 6 bases unmatched. With random hexamers, roughly 0.45 to 1 ug RNA was reverse transcribed. TCRdb independently ran MiXCR on the immunoSEQ multiplex PCR reads; one entry per CDR3 protein. The sample consists of 110,000 or so distinct CDR3 sequences, over 90% of them appearing once. Isolation of CD8+ and CD4+ T cells was performed negatively, whereas enrichment of TEMRA cells was done by FACS. This TCR was recovered from a human donor in good health. Sequencing input: CD4+ T cells from PBMCs. This chain links TRBV5-6 with TRBJ2-5; 9 nucleotides match TRBD1. Here the CDR3 DNA reads TGTGCCAGCAGCTTGGGGACAGGGGCCGAGAAAGAGACCCAGTACTTC. Protein: CASSLGTGAEKETQYF.